This T cell receptor (beta chain) was obtained from a study of T cells in Graves' hyperthyroidism and ophthalmopathy. Reasons for excluding patients were uncontrolled infection, other autoimmune disease, pregnancy or lactation. Broader study findings: Prediction of ophthalmopathy progression came a median about 6 months pre-onset. Peripheral blood also featured most of the thyroid clonotypes expanded above 0.001.

In regard to this clonotype: Its target is not known.

Researchers took RNA transcripts and amplified the TCR beta CDR3 regions from them. A set of HTBI primers served as the primers for a first-round RT-PCR of the TCR CDR3. Each CDR3 protein gets one entry after TCRdb re-called the multiplex PCR reads with MiXCR. The top ten clones hold more than 7% of a sample with hundreds of thousands of distinct CDR3 sequences, less than 45% of them seen once. The V gene's germline CDR1 is SGHVS and CDR2 FQNEAQ. This CDR3 region has 16 residues. Losses at the gene ends were 5 bases for V and 3 bases for J; bases not matched to a gene: 11. The receptor's source is an adult man with Graves' disease, either hyperthyroidism or ophthalmopathy (not recorded which). The chain employs TRBV7-8 and TRBJ2-7; TRBD1 matches at 9 bases. Sequencing was done on a sample of peripheral blood or thyroid tissue (not recorded which). CDR3 nucleotide sequence: TGTGCCAGCAGCCCCAAAACAGGGGGCTCACTCTACGAGCAGTACTTC. Encoded protein: CASSPKTGGSLYEQYF.